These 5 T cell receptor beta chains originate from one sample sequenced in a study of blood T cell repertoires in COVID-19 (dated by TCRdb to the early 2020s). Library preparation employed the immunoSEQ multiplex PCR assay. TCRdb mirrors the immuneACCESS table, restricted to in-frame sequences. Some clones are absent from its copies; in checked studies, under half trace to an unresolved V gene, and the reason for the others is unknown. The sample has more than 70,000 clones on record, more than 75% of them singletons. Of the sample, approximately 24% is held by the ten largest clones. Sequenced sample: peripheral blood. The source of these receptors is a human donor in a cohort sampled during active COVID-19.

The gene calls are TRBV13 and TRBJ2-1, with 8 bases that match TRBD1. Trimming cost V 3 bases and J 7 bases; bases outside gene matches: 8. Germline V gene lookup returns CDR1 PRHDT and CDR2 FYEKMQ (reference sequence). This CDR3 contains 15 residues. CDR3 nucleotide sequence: TGTGCCAGCAGCTTGGGCCAGGGGGCGAATAATGAGCAGTTCTTC. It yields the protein CASSLGQGANNEQFF.

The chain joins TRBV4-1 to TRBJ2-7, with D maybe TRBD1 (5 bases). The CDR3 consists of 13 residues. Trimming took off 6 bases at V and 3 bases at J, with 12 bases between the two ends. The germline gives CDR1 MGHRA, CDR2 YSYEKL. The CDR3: CASSRGQNYEQYF. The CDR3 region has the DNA TGCGCCAGCAGTAGGGGCCAGAACTACGAGCAGTACTTC.

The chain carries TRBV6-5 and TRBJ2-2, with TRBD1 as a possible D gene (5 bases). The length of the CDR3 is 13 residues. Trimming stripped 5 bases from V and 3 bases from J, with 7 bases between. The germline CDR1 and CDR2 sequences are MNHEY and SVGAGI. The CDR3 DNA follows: TGTGCCAGCAGTAAGGGGTACACCGGGGAGCTGTTTTTT. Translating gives CASSKGYTGELFF.

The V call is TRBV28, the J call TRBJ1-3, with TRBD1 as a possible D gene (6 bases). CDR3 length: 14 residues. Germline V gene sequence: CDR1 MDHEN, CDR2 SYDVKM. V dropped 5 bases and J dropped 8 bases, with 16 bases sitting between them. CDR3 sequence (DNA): TGTGCCAGCAGTCTCCAGGGGACGGAATACACCATATATTTT. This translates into CASSLQGTEYTIYF.

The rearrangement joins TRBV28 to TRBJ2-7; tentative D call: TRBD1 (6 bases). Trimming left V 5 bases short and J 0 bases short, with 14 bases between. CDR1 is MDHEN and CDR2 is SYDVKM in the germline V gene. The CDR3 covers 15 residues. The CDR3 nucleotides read TGTGCCAGCAGTACTAAGGGGGTAAGCTCCTACGAGCAGTACTTC. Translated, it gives CASSTKGVSSYEQYF.